One sample yielded the 11 T cell receptor beta chains listed below, sequenced in a study of blood T cell repertoires in COVID-19. This table comes from immunoSEQ multiplex PCR, and its TCRdb copy is limited to in-frame clones, with some not included. Found here are under 200,000 clones, approximately 88% of them singletons; the top ten hold roughly 9.2%. Sequenced material: peripheral blood. The source is a woman older than 75 with active or convalescent COVID-19.

This clone was detected ten times or more. The chain uses TRBV6-6 and TRBJ2-1; 9 nucleotides align to TRBD1. The V gene end was trimmed by 6 bases and the J gene end by 4 bases; junction bases not matched to a gene: 7. This CDR3 is 15 amino acids long. Per germline, CDR1 MNHNY and CDR2 SVGAGI (reference sequence). The CDR3 loop is CASSYRGLSYNEQFF. CDR3 nucleotide sequence: TGTGCCAGCAGCTACAGGGGGCTATCGTACAATGAGCAGTTCTTC.

This rearrangement joins TRBV6-2 or TRBV6-3 to TRBJ2-7; a weak D match, TRBD2 (5 bases). V was pared by 4 bases and J by 3 bases, with 19 bases between. In germline, CDR1 is MNHEY, CDR2 SVGEGT. CDR3 size: 16 residues. CDR3 sequence reads: CASSLSSGPGGYEQYF. CDR3 nucleotide sequence: TGTGCCAGCAGTTTATCATCCGGGCCAGGAGGCTACGAGCAGTACTTC.

The V gene is TRBV3-1 (or the pseudogene TRBV3-2), the J gene TRBJ2-6, with TRBD1 matching over 7 bases. V shed 6 bases, J shed 4 bases, and the junction held 9 bases outside the gene matches. Germline loops: CDR1 LGHDT, CDR2 YNNKEL (reference sequence). This CDR3 is 16 amino acids long. This CDR3 reads CASSIYRGPGANVLTF. CDR3 in DNA: TGTGCCAGCAGTATCTATAGGGGGCCCGGGGCCAACGTCCTGACTTTC.

The chain uses TRBV11-2 and TRBJ1-2; D may be TRBD1 (5 bases). The CDR3 is made up of 17 amino acids. CDR1 and CDR2 (germline): SGHAT, FQNNGV. V dropped 7 bases and J dropped 3 bases, with 24 bases sitting between them. CDR3 in amino acids: CASTRGTGIQWDYGYTF. The CDR3, as DNA: TGTGCCAGCACCCGGGGGACGGGGATTCAATGGGACTATGGCTACACCTTC.

The chain has TRBV4-3 and TRBJ1-6; TRBD1 is a possible D gene (6 bases). The V end was cut by 4 bases, the J end by 7 bases, with 26 bases between. CDR1 is LGHNA, CDR2 YSLEER, per germline. The CDR3 covers 19 residues. The CDR3 nucleotides are TGCGCCAGCAGCCCACGACGTACCTACGACCGGGACAAGAATTCACCCCTCCACTTT. Its translation is CASSPRRTYDRDKNSPLHF.

The rearrangement links TRBV12-5 to TRBJ1-1, with 8 bases matching TRBD1. The junction had 13 bases not matched to a gene; V was cut back by 5 bases and J by 8 bases. The CDR3 is made up of 15 amino acids. Germline CDR1 reads LGHNT; CDR2 reads FRNRAP. CDR3 DNA sequence: TGTGCTAGTGGTCTGCCCCTCAGGGGGCGGGAGGAAGCTTTCTTT. This sequence encodes CASGLPLRGREEAFF.

V gene TRBV3-1 (or the pseudogene TRBV3-2) combines with J gene TRBJ1-4; 12 bases line up with TRBD1. The V and J ends lost 4 bases and 8 bases, in that order; junction bases with no gene match: 2. Germline-derived CDR1 and CDR2 are LGHDT and YNNKEL (reference sequence). The CDR3 length is 14 residues. The CDR3 protein is CASSLGTGGEKLFF. In DNA form, the CDR3 reads TGTGCCAGCAGCCTCGGGACAGGGGGCGAAAAACTGTTTTTT.

The chain recombines TRBV19 with TRBJ1-2, with 9 bases fitting TRBD1. V gave up 0 bases and J gave up 4 bases; unmatched junction bases: 9. The CDR3 covers 17 residues. Per germline, CDR1 LNHDA and CDR2 SQIVND (reference sequence). The CDR3 is CASSIDPRTGAVYGYTF. The CDR3 DNA reads as TGTGCCAGTAGTATAGATCCGCGGACAGGGGCCGTCTATGGCTACACCTTC.

This clone was observed once. The rearrangement joins TRBV9 to TRBJ1-1; weak D call: TRBD1 (6 bases). The CDR3 runs 14 residues. Trimming took off 4 bases at V and 1 base at J, with 11 bases between the two ends. Germline V gives CDR1 SGDLS, CDR2 YYNGEE. This CDR3 reads CASSPQGWNTEAFF. As DNA, the CDR3 is TGTGCCAGCAGCCCCCAGGGGTGGAACACTGAAGCTTTCTTT.

The rearrangement uses TRBV3-1 (or the pseudogene TRBV3-2) and TRBJ1-6; tentative D call: TRBD1 (6 bases). V lost 1 base and J 14 bases, leaving 15 bases between the germline ends. From germline, CDR1 is LGHDT and CDR2 YNNKEL (reference sequence). The CDR3 extends over 14 amino acids. The CDR3, as DNA: TGTGCCAGCAGCCAAGGGCGGGGGGCCATAACCCTCCACTTT. This sequence encodes CASSQGRGAITLHF.

The chain joins TRBV19 to TRBJ1-6, with D unresolved. The CDR3 spans 16 residues. V lost 4 bases to trimming and J lost 9 bases, with 19 bases between them. CDR1 is LNHDA, CDR2 SQIVND, per germline (reference sequence). The CDR3 sequence is CASSTARGLGGSPLHF. As DNA, the CDR3 is TGTGCCAGTAGTACCGCCCGGGGTCTCGGTGGTTCACCCCTCCACTTT.